A single sample is the source of the 20 T cell receptor beta chains below, sequenced in a study of shared clonotypes between healthy human individuals. Sequencing used immunoSEQ multiplex PCR; TCRdb keeps in-frame clones, though not all of them. The data contain about 960,000 clones, 76% of them singletons. Sequences were obtained from memory CD4+ T cells sorted from blood. Subset meaning: CD45RA-negative fraction. These receptors came from a man younger than 35 in good health.

The CDR3 sequence is CASSLETGETQYF. In nucleotides, the CDR3 is TGTGCCAGCAGCTTAGAGACAGGAGAGACCCAGTACTTC. The chain couples TRBV7-2 to TRBJ2-5, with TRBD1 as a possible D gene (6 bases). Germline V gives CDR1 SGHTA, CDR2 FQGNSA. The CDR3 loop spans 13 amino acids. V was pared by 1 base and J by 4 bases, with 7 bases between.

V is TRBV29-1 and J is TRBJ2-1; D is possibly TRBD2 (5 bases). The CDR3 spans 14 residues. V was pared by 6 bases and J by 7 bases, with 19 bases between. Germline V gene data show CDR1 as SQVTM and CDR2 as ANQGSEA. The CDR3 nucleotides read TGCAGCGTCTCAGCGGCATCTCTTCGGAATGAGCAGTTCTTC. Translating it yields CSVSAASLRNEQFF.

The J gene is TRBJ2-5, the V gene TRBV5-1, with D perhaps given as TRBD1 or TRBD2 (6 bases each). V lost 3 bases and J lost 5, with 11 bases in between. Per the germline V gene, CDR1 is SGHRS and CDR2 is YFSETQ. This CDR3 spans 13 amino acids. The CDR3 loop reads CASSSFGGETQYF. CDR3 in DNA: TGCGCCAGCAGCTCCTTCGGGGGCGAGACCCAGTACTTC.

J is TRBJ1-1 and V is TRBV4-1; D unresolved. The CDR3 runs to 15 residues. The V end lost 5 bases, the J end lost 0 bases, and 13 bases lay between the germline ends. Germline CDR1 is MGHRA and CDR2 is YSYEKL. The CDR3 DNA sequence: TGCGCCAGCAGCGAGGGTCCCCGAATGAACACTGAAGCTTTCTTT. Translating gives CASSEGPRMNTEAFF.

The chain combines TRBV7-8 with TRBJ2-7; D is unresolved. The germline gives CDR1 SGHVS, CDR2 FQNEAQ. Trimming stripped 4 bases from V and 1 base from J, with 11 bases between. The CDR3 loop spans 14 amino acids. The CDR3 sequence: CASSYTAVSYEQYF. CDR3 DNA sequence: TGTGCCAGCAGCTATACCGCCGTTTCCTACGAGCAGTACTTC.

The J gene is TRBJ2-7, the V gene TRBV11-2; TRBD1 agrees at 8 bases. Unmatched junction bases numbered 7, after V lost 4 bases and J lost 2 bases. The CDR3 sequence is 15 residues long. Germline CDR1 and CDR2: SGHAT and FQNNGV. In nucleotides, the CDR3 is TGTGCCAGCAGCTCCTTGGACAGGGTCGCCTACGAGCAGTACTTC. Its protein product is CASSSLDRVAYEQYF.

This chain links TRBV5-1 with TRBJ2-5, with 7 positions matching TRBD1. Trimming at V came to 9 bases and at J to 1 base, leaving 9 bases not matched to a gene. CDR3 size: 14 residues. Per germline, CDR1 SGHRS and CDR2 YFSETQ. In nucleotides, the CDR3 is TGCGCCACCACGCAGGGGGACATCCAAGAGACCCAGTACTTC. This codes for CATTQGDIQETQYF.

This rearrangement joins TRBV7-2 to TRBJ2-1, with 8 nucleotides matching TRBD1. This CDR3 contains 14 residues. Germline V gene lookup returns CDR1 SGHTA and CDR2 FQGNSA. The junction had 2 bases not matched to a gene; V was cut back by 6 bases and J by 1 base. The CDR3 nucleotides are TGTGCCAGCAGTCAGGGGGCATCCTACAATGAGCAGTTCTTC. Translating gives CASSQGASYNEQFF. The whole variable domain, filled in from reference TRBV7-2 and TRBJ2-1, reads GAGVSQSPSNKVTEKGKDVELRCDPISGHTALYWYRQSLGQGLEFLIYFQGNSAPDKSGLPSDRFSAERTGGSVSTLTIQRTQQEDSAVYLCASSQGASYNEQFFGPGTRLTVL.

The chain joins TRBV18 to TRBJ2-7; D unresolved. The CDR3 length is 13 residues. CDR1 and CDR2 (germline): KGHSH, LQKENI. Trimming left V 0 bases short and J 3 bases short, with 6 bases between. CDR3 nucleotides: TGTGCCAGCTCACCACCGGAATTCTACGAGCAGTACTTC. It is translated as CASSPPEFYEQYF.

The J gene is TRBJ2-7, the V gene TRBV5-1; D uncertain. Germline CDR1 and CDR2: SGHRS and YFSETQ. Deletions cut 4 bases from V and 0 bases from J, with 14 bases between. CDR3 length: 15 amino acids. The CDR3 nucleotides are TGCGCCAGCAGCCGGTCTTACTCGGGCTCCTACGAGCAGTACTTC. It codes for CASSRSYSGSYEQYF.

The chain uses TRBV29-1 and TRBJ2-1, with D tentatively TRBD1 (6 bases). In germline, CDR1 is SQVTM, CDR2 ANQGSEA. V shed 7 bases and J shed 4 bases, with 17 bases lying between them. The CDR3 has 14 amino acids. As DNA, the CDR3 is TGCAGCGCCCTACATTTACAGGGTTACAATGAGCAGTTCTTC. This sequence encodes CSALHLQGYNEQFF.

This chain joins TRBV5-1 and TRBJ1-1; D not certain. The CDR3 spans 13 residues. The germline V and J ends were trimmed by 3 bases and 4 bases, with 10 bases remaining between them. The V gene's germline CDR1 is SGHRS and CDR2 YFSETQ. The CDR3 region is CASSWTDGTEAFF. The CDR3 DNA is TGCGCCAGCAGCTGGACCGACGGCACTGAAGCTTTCTTT.

This sequence joins TRBV7-6 and TRBJ2-5; 7 bases match TRBD1. J gave up 2 bases and V 0 bases, and 3 bases lay outside the gene matches. Germline V gene data show CDR1 as SGHVS and CDR2 as FNYEAQ. The CDR3 contains 15 residues. Written as DNA, the CDR3 is TGTGCCAGCAGCTTAGCTGGCAGGGGGCAAGAGACCCAGTACTTC. This sequence encodes CASSLAGRGQETQYF.

The J gene is TRBJ2-5, the V gene TRBV5-4, with 8 bases that match TRBD2. The CDR3 spans 16 residues. V lost 3 bases to trimming and J lost 1 base; unmatched junction nucleotides: 8. Per the germline V gene, CDR1 is SGHNT and CDR2 is YYREEE (reference sequence). CDR3 in amino acids: CASSWGLGALQETQYF. The DNA for the CDR3 is TGTGCCAGCAGCTGGGGACTAGGAGCCCTCCAAGAGACCCAGTACTTC. Complete variable domain (other parts from reference TRBV5-4 and TRBJ2-5): ETGVTQSPTHLIKTRGQQVTLRCSSQSGHNTVSWYQQALGQGPQFIFQYYREEENGRGNFPPRFSGLQFPNYSSELNVNALELDDSALYLCASSWGLGALQETQYFGPGTRLLVL.

The V call is TRBV6-1, the J call TRBJ2-5; the D is unclear. CDR3 length equals 14 residues. V was clipped by 6 bases and J by 1 base, with 12 bases between them. The germline gives CDR1 MNHNS, CDR2 SASEGT. The CDR3 DNA reads TGTGCCAGCAGATATACGACACTCCAAGAGACCCAGTACTTC. It specifies CASRYTTLQETQYF.

The gene calls are TRBV12-5 and TRBJ2-7; D unclear. Trimming took off 1 base at V and 5 bases at J, with 6 bases between the two ends. The germline CDR1 and CDR2 sequences are LGHNT and FRNRAP. This CDR3 is 12 amino acids long. The CDR3 DNA is TGTGCTAGTGGTTTGGGGCAGAACGAGCAGTACTTC. Translated: CASGLGQNEQYF.

The chain combines TRBV6-1 with TRBJ1-3; D perhaps matches TRBD1 (6 bases). CDR3 length: 12 residues. Germline CDR1 and CDR2: MNHNS and SASEGT. Trimming removed 10 bases at V and 4 bases at J, with 11 bases between. CDR3 nucleotides: TGTGCCACCCACAGGGAGGGAAACACCATATATTTT. The encoded protein is CATHREGNTIYF.

This clone occurred many times. This chain connects TRBV4-1 to TRBJ1-1; no definite D call. There are 13 residues in the CDR3. Per germline, CDR1 MGHRA and CDR2 YSYEKL. Trimming stripped 5 bases from V and 1 base from J, with 8 bases between. CDR3 region: CASSDLENTEAFF. The CDR3, as DNA: TGCGCCAGCAGCGACTTGGAGAACACTGAAGCTTTCTTT.

CDR3 protein: CASSEMWMGGELFF. The CDR3 DNA reads as TGTGCCAGCAGTGAGATGTGGATGGGCGGGGAGCTGTTTTTT. The chain uses TRBV6-4 and TRBJ2-2; D unclear. Trimming shortened V by 3 bases and J by 7 bases, and 12 bases separated the two germline ends. This CDR3 has 14 residues. The germline V gene has CDR1 MRHNA and CDR2 SNTAGT.

V is TRBV9 and J is TRBJ2-7, with no clear D. Trimming cost V 0 bases and J 4 bases, with 5 bases left between them. The CDR3 runs 12 residues. Germline CDR1 reads SGDLS; CDR2 reads YYNGEE. CDR3 in DNA: TGTGCCAGCAGCGTAGTTCGGTACGAGCAGTACTTC. Residues: CASSVVRYEQYF.